This entry lists 13 T cell receptor beta chains sequenced from one sample in a study of cytomegalovirus exposure and HLA in healthy donors. The PCR used 60 Vbeta and 13 Jbeta primers. Profiled with immunoSEQ multiplex PCR; TCRdb holds only in-frame clones, not every one. The data show about 190,000 clones, 60% to 80% seen once. Sequenced material: PBMCs. Receptor source: a woman aged 18-35 years in good health and CMV-seronegative.

This chain links TRBV30 with TRBJ2-3, with D unclear. CDR1 is GTSNPN, CDR2 SVGIG, per germline (reference sequence). V lost 0 bases and J 2 bases, leaving 6 bases between the germline ends. The CDR3 contains 13 residues. The DNA for the CDR3 is TGTGCCTGGAGTGTAGACTCCACAGATACGCAGTATTTT. Translated, it gives CAWSVDSTDTQYF. Variable domain in full (rest from reference TRBV30 and TRBJ2-3): SQTIHQWPATLVQPVGSPLSLECTVEGTSNPNLYWYRQAAGRGLQLLFYSVGIGQISSEVPQNLSASRPQDRQFILSSKKLLLSDSGFYLCAWSVDSTDTQYFGPGTRLTVL.

This chain connects TRBV10-1 to TRBJ2-4; TRBD2 agrees at 12 bases. The CDR3 sequence is 20 residues long. J gave up 1 base and V 6 bases, and 16 bases lay outside the gene matches. The germline CDR1 and CDR2 sequences are WNHNN and SYGVQD (reference sequence). The DNA for the CDR3 is TGCGCCAGCAGGCGTCAGAACTCTAGCGGGAGGGCCGGTGCCAAAAACATTCAGTACTTC. This codes for CASRRQNSSGRAGAKNIQYF.

The V gene is TRBV2, the J gene TRBJ1-1, with D uncertain. Germline assignment: CDR1 SNHLY and CDR2 FYNNEI. Trimming took off 4 bases at V and 4 bases at J, with 13 bases between the two ends. The CDR3 sequence is 14 residues long. The CDR3 DNA follows: TGTGCCAGCAGTGTGAAGCATTCCGGCACTGAAGCTTTCTTT. Protein sequence: CASSVKHSGTEAFF.

The DNA for the CDR3 is TGTGCCAGTAGTATAGATCGGGGTAATGGCTACACCTTC. Protein sequence: CASSIDRGNGYTF. The chain recombines TRBV19 with TRBJ1-2; D ambiguous. The CDR3 sequence is 13 residues long. The germline V gene has CDR1 LNHDA and CDR2 SQIVND (reference sequence). V dropped 0 bases and J dropped 6 bases, with 8 bases sitting between them.

The chain is built from TRBV11-2 and TRBJ2-2; 8 positions agree with TRBD1. The germline CDR1 and CDR2 sequences are SGHAT and FQNNGV. The CDR3 extends over 17 amino acids. Germline trimming cut 6 bases from V and 2 bases from J; bases unmatched to any gene: 11. CDR3 sequence: CASSSDRAHSNTGELFF. The CDR3, as DNA: TGTGCCAGCAGTTCGGACAGGGCCCACTCTAACACCGGGGAGCTGTTTTTT.

V and J are TRBV10-3 and TRBJ2-3, with D maybe TRBD2 (6 bases). V lost 6 bases, J lost 0 bases, and 16 bases lay in between. There are 16 residues in the CDR3. Germline assignment: CDR1 ENHRY and CDR2 SYGVKD. The CDR3 region is CAISTLAGISTDTQYF. Written as DNA, the CDR3 is TGTGCCATCAGCACCCTTGCGGGAATTAGCACAGATACGCAGTATTTT.

The J gene is TRBJ2-7, the V gene TRBV15; 11 bases are a match to TRBD1. This CDR3 has 16 amino acids. V shed 1 base, J shed 6 bases, and the junction held 8 bases outside the gene matches. The germline V gene has CDR1 LNHNV and CDR2 YYDKDF (reference sequence). Here the CDR3 DNA reads TGTGCCACCAGCAGAGGTTCCGGGACAGGGGGTAGCGAGCAGTACTTC. Its protein is CATSRGSGTGGSEQYF.

The V call is TRBV9, the J call TRBJ2-7; perhaps TRBD1 as D (6 bases). The length of the CDR3 is 14 residues. Trimming shortened V by 0 bases and J by 3 bases, and 10 bases separated the two germline ends. The V gene's germline CDR1 is SGDLS and CDR2 YYNGEE. The CDR3 sequence is CASSVDRGGYEQYF. The DNA for the CDR3 is TGTGCCAGCAGCGTAGATCGAGGGGGCTACGAGCAGTACTTC.

The V call is TRBV28, the J call TRBJ2-6; weak D call: TRBD1 (7 bases). This CDR3 has 19 residues. CDR1 is MDHEN, CDR2 SYDVKM, per germline. V lost 6 bases, J lost 0 bases, and 21 bases lay in between. CDR3 sequence: CASRAPTGDSNSGANVLTF. The CDR3 DNA reads as TGTGCCAGCAGGGCCCCGACGGGGGACAGCAACTCTGGGGCCAACGTCCTGACTTTC. Supplemented by reference TRBV28 and TRBJ2-6, the full variable domain reads DVKVTQSSRYLVKRTGEKVFLECVQDMDHENMFWYRQDPGLGLRLIYFSYDVKMKEKGDIPEGYSVSREKKERFSLILESASTNQTSMYLCASRAPTGDSNSGANVLTFGAGSRLTVL.

The V gene is TRBV7-3, the J gene TRBJ2-2, with 8 nucleotides matching TRBD2. The CDR3 totals 16 residues. The germline V gene has CDR1 SGHTA and CDR2 FQGTGA. Unmatched junction bases numbered 5, after V lost 5 bases and J lost 0 bases. The chain's CDR3 is CASSPQLAANTGELFF. The DNA of the CDR3 is TGTGCCAGCAGCCCTCAACTAGCGGCGAACACCGGGGAGCTGTTTTTT.

The chain couples TRBV27 to TRBJ1-5; D may be TRBD1 (6 bases). Germline CDR1 MNHEY, CDR2 SMNVEV (reference sequence). Deletions cut 1 base from V and 5 bases from J, with 6 bases between. The CDR3 totals 13 residues. CDR3 coding DNA: TGTGCCAGCAGTTTATACAGGGATCAGCCCCAGCATTTT. This gives the protein CASSLYRDQPQHF.

J is TRBJ1-1 and V is TRBV29-1, with TRBD1 matching 9 bases. The CDR3 extends over 12 amino acids. Germline V gives CDR1 SQVTM, CDR2 ANQGSEA. The V gene end was trimmed by 6 bases and the J gene end by 5 bases; junction bases not matched to a gene: 4. CDR3 residues: CSVTGGRTEAFF. The CDR3 DNA reads as TGCAGCGTGACAGGGGGAAGGACTGAAGCTTTCTTT.

This clone was recorded a few times. The CDR3, as DNA: TGTGCCAGCAGCTTGAGGACAGGGGGCTCTGAAAAACTGTTTTTT. Its translation: CASSLRTGGSEKLFF. The genes are TRBV5-5 and TRBJ1-4; TRBD1 agrees at 11 bases. CDR3 size: 15 residues. CDR1 is SGHKS and CDR2 is YYEKEE in the germline V gene (reference sequence). J lost 7 bases, V lost 1 base, and 3 bases had no gene match.